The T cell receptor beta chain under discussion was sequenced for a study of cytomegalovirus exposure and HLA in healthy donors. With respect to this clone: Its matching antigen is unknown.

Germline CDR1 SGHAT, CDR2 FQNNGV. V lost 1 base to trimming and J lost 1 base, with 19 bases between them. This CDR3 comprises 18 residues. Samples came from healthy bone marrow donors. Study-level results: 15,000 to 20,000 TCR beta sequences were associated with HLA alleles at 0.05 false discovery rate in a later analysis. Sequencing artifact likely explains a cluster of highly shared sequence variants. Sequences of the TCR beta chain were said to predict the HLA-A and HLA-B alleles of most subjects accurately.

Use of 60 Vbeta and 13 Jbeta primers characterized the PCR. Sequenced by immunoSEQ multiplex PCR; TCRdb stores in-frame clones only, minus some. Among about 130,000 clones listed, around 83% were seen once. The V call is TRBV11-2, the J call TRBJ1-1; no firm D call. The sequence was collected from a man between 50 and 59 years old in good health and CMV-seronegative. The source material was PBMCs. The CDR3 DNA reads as TGTGCCAGCAGCTTAGTAGCGGGCGGGCGGATGGGGAACACTGAAGCTTTCTTT. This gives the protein CASSLVAGGRMGNTEAFF.